The 12 T cell receptor beta chains below all came from one sample that was sequenced in a study of blood T cell repertoires in COVID-19. TCRdb's copy holds only in-frame clones and misses some; the assay was immunoSEQ multiplex PCR. The sample carries around 200,000 clones, roughly 75% recorded once. What was sequenced was peripheral blood. The receptor source for this set is a woman between 65 and 79 years old with acute or convalescent COVID-19.

This clone was counted a few times. This chain uses TRBV3-1 (or the pseudogene TRBV3-2) with TRBJ1-2, with unresolved D. Trimming took 4 bases from V and 7 from J, leaving 13 bases between them. CDR3 length: 13 residues. Germline lookup yields CDR1 LGHDT and CDR2 YNNKEL (reference sequence). The CDR3 nucleotides read TGTGCCAGCAGCCCCATAGCGGGTAGTGGCTACACCTTC. This translates into CASSPIAGSGYTF.

The chain uses TRBV5-1 and TRBJ2-7; 9 bases are shared with TRBD2. Germline V gives CDR1 SGHRS, CDR2 YFSETQ. J gave up 3 bases and V 0 bases, and 10 bases lay outside the gene matches. This CDR3 region has 17 residues. CDR3 region: CASSLGFSGRGGYEQYF. The DNA of the CDR3 is TGCGCCAGCAGCTTGGGCTTTAGCGGGAGAGGGGGCTACGAGCAGTACTTC.

V gene TRBV29-1 combines with J gene TRBJ2-5; D possibly corresponds to TRBD1 (6 bases). CDR3 size: 13 residues. The germline V gene encodes CDR1 SQVTM and CDR2 ANQGSEA. V dropped 1 base and J dropped 4 bases, with 10 bases sitting between them. CDR3 in amino acids: CSVEADRRETQYF. The DNA of the CDR3 is TGCAGCGTTGAAGCCGACAGGAGAGAGACCCAGTACTTC. Full variable domain (rest looked up from reference TRBV29-1 and TRBJ2-5): SAVISQKPSRDICQRGTSLTIQCQVDSQVTMMFWYRQQPGQSLTLIATANQGSEATYESGFVIDKFPISRPNLTFSTLTVSNMSPEDSSIYLCSVEADRRETQYFGPGTRLLVL.

The V call is TRBV19, the J call TRBJ2-1; 9 positions agree with TRBD1. V was clipped by 6 bases and J by 4 bases; unmatched bases: 16. CDR1 and CDR2 (germline): LNHDA, SQIVND (reference sequence). The CDR3 runs 18 residues. This CDR3 is CASSPFVSRQGEYNEQFF. CDR3 nucleotide sequence: TGTGCCAGTAGCCCTTTTGTTTCACGACAGGGGGAGTACAATGAGCAGTTCTTC.

The J gene is TRBJ1-6, the V gene TRBV30; D not certain. This CDR3 has 16 residues. Looked up from germline, CDR1 is GTSNPN and CDR2 is SVGIG (reference sequence). V lost 2 bases and J lost 2, with 13 bases in between. The CDR3 DNA reads TGTGCCTGGAGTACGAGGAGGGCGCCCTATAATTCACCCCTCCACTTT. Its translation is CAWSTRRAPYNSPLHF.

This chain links TRBV27 with TRBJ2-4, with TRBD2 matching 8 bases. The CDR3 totals 17 residues. CDR1 and CDR2 from the germline V gene are MNHEY and SMNVEV (reference sequence). V lost 3 bases, J lost 0 bases, and 7 bases stayed unmatched. The CDR3, as DNA: TGTGCCAGCAGTTTTAACGGGAGGGCCATAGCCAAAAACATTCAGTACTTC. It encodes CASSFNGRAIAKNIQYF.

The chain joins TRBV20-1 to TRBJ1-4; the D gene is possibly TRBD1 (5 bases). V dropped 3 bases and J dropped 9 bases, with 11 bases sitting between them. The length of the CDR3 is 12 residues. Germline CDR1 reads DFQATT; CDR2 reads SNEGSKA (reference sequence). The CDR3 DNA reads TGCAGTGCTAGTTGGGGGGAACAAAAACTGTTTTTT. Translating it yields CSASWGEQKLFF.

The gene calls are TRBV7-9 and TRBJ1-1; TRBD1 matches 7 bases. The CDR3 runs 15 residues. Looked up from germline, CDR1 is SEHNR and CDR2 is FQNEAQ (reference sequence). With 5 bases clipped from V and 1 base from J, the junction kept 7 bases outside the gene matches. The CDR3 nucleotides are TGTGCCAGCAGCCCCCCCGGGACAGCGAACACTGAAGCTTTCTTT. Translated, it gives CASSPPGTANTEAFF.

The rearrangement joins TRBV6-4 to TRBJ1-1; 7 positions agree with TRBD1. V lost 2 bases and J lost 3; bases outside the gene matches: 12. Per the germline V gene, CDR1 is MRHNA and CDR2 is SNTAGT. This CDR3 spans 17 amino acids. As DNA, the CDR3 is TGTGCCAGCAGTGACCCGAGGAAAGGGGGCGAGGACACTGAAGCTTTCTTT. Its protein product is CASSDPRKGGEDTEAFF.

The gene calls are TRBV18 and TRBJ2-2, with 12 bases lining up with TRBD2. This CDR3 region has 19 residues. V was pared by 2 bases and J by 1 base, with 8 bases of the junction left unmatched. The germline V gene has CDR1 KGHSH and CDR2 LQKENI. CDR3 bases: TGTGCCAGCTCACCATTGAGACTAGCGGGAGAGAAGAACACCGGGGAGCTGTTTTTT. This codes for CASSPLRLAGEKNTGELFF.

Only a few counts were recorded for this clone. CDR3 in DNA: TGTGCCAGCAGTCAAGGCGGTTCATTGGGGGCGGGCTACACCTTC. Its translation is CASSQGGSLGAGYTF. The chain carries TRBV28 and TRBJ1-2; TRBD1 is a possible D gene (6 bases). The CDR3 contains 15 residues. The V end was cut by 5 bases, the J end by 8 bases, with 21 bases between. The germline V gene has CDR1 MDHEN and CDR2 SYDVKM.

V and J are TRBV11-2 and TRBJ2-7, with 12 positions matching TRBD2. J lost 3 bases, V lost 1 base, and 1 base had no gene match. Per germline, CDR1 SGHAT and CDR2 FQNNGV. This CDR3 has 15 amino acids. CDR3 sequence: CASSLASGRVYEQYF. In DNA form, the CDR3 reads TGTGCCAGCAGCTTAGCTAGCGGGAGGGTCTACGAGCAGTACTTC.